This T cell receptor beta chain was recorded in a study of beta chain features in type 1 diabetes. Study-level findings and limits: Shorter TCRB CDR3s, moderately but significantly so, were found in Type 1 diabetes patients in all four CD4+ subsets. The study found fewer insertions and more deletions at VDJ junctions in type 1 diabetes patients.

Every bit of the isolated RNA underwent reverse transcription, so sequencing read expressed TCRB transcripts. The method was immunoSEQ multiplex PCR; TCRdb's version includes in-frame clones alone and lacks a portion of them. Seen here are some 150,000 clones, around 9.3% observed once, and the top ten hold under 1.5%. This CDR3 has 13 amino acids. The V gene's germline CDR1 is MRHNA and CDR2 SNTAGT. Trimming left V 6 bases short and J 2 bases short, with 7 bases between. Remarks on this clone: The antigen remains undetermined.

The clonotype was recovered from a man in his late teens or twenties in good health. Sequencing was done on a sample of naive CD4+ T cells from blood. The rearrangement joins TRBV6-4 to TRBJ1-4; D is ambiguous. In DNA, the CDR3 is TGTGCCAGCAGGGAGGGTACTAATGAAAAACTGTTTTTT. It encodes CASREGTNEKLFF.